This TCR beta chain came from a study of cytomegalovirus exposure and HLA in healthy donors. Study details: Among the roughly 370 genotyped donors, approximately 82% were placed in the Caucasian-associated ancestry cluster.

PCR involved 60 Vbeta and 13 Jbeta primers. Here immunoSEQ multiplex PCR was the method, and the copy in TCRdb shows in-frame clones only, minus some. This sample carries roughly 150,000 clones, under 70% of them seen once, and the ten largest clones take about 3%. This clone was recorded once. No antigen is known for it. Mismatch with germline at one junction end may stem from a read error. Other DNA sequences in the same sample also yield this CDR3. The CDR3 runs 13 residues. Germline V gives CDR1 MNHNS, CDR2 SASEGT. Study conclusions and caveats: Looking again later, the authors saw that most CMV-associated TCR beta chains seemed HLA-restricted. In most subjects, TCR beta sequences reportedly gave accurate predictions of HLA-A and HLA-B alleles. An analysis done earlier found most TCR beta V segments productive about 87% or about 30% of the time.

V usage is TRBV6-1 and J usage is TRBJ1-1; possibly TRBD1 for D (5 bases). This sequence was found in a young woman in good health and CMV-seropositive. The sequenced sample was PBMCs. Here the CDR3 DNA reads TGTGCCAGCAGTGACGGGGGTAGAACTGAGGCTTTCTTT. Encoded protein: CASSDGGRTEAFF.